Below are 27 T cell receptor beta chains sequenced from a single sample in a study of lymphopenia after photon versus proton radiotherapy. Method: immunoSEQ multiplex PCR; TCRdb's copy keeps in-frame clones and lacks some. The sample consists of tens of thousands of clones, less than 85% of them appearing once. Sequencing used peripheral blood, obtained from a patient treated with proton-based radiotherapy. These receptors were taken from a man aged 60-69 years with pancreatic cancer.

Note on this clone: An end of the junction differs from the germline gene, which may be a read error. The chain uses TRBV29-1 and TRBJ2-7; 9 bases are a match to TRBD1. Germline-derived CDR1 and CDR2 are SQVTM and ANQGSEA. The CDR3 is 12 residues long. CDR3 DNA sequence: TGCAGCGTTTGGTTGGGACAGGGCATCGAGGACTTC. Protein product: CSVWLGQGIEDF.

The J gene is TRBJ2-7, the V gene TRBV11-2; no definite D call. CDR1 and CDR2 (germline): SGHAT, FQNNGV. Deletions cut 1 base from V and 3 bases from J, with 4 bases between. This CDR3 has 12 residues. CDR3 sequence (DNA): TGTGCCAGCAGCTTAGCCAGCTACGAGCAGTACTTC. Its translation: CASSLASYEQYF. Complete variable domain (other parts from reference TRBV11-2 and TRBJ2-7): EAGVAQSPRYKIIEKRQSVAFWCNPISGHATLYWYQQILGQGPKLLIQFQNNGVVDDSQLPKDRFSAERLKGVDSTLKIQPAKLEDSAVYLCASSLASYEQYFGPGTRLTVT.

The chain has TRBV5-1 and TRBJ2-4, with TRBD2 identical over 7 bases. Germline CDR1 is SGHRS and CDR2 is YFSETQ. The CDR3 has 14 residues. Trimming cost V 0 bases and J 7 bases; bases outside gene matches: 4. The CDR3 DNA reads TGCGCCAGCAGCTTGGATGTGGGGGGGAACATTCAGTACTTC. Protein sequence: CASSLDVGGNIQYF.

The rearrangement links TRBV11-2 to TRBJ2-7, with D possibly matching TRBD1 (6 bases). The V end lost 5 bases, the J end lost 4 bases, and 18 bases lay between the germline ends. Germline V CDR1 and CDR2: SGHAT, FQNNGV. The CDR3 covers 15 residues. CDR3 coding DNA: TGTGCCAGCAGCCGCCCTGGGCAGGGGTGGTACGAGCAGTACTTC. Protein: CASSRPGQGWYEQYF.

V usage is TRBV5-1 and J usage is TRBJ2-5; D gene ambiguous. There are 11 residues in the CDR3. In germline, CDR1 is SGHRS, CDR2 YFSETQ. The V end was cut by 0 bases, the J end by 3 bases, with 0 bases between. CDR3 DNA sequence: TGCGCCAGCAGCTTGGAAGAGACCCAGTACTTC. Its protein product is CASSLEETQYF.

The chain carries TRBV15 and TRBJ2-6; D unclear. V lost 1 base and J lost 0, with 10 bases in between. Germline V gene data show CDR1 as LNHNV and CDR2 as YYDKDF (reference sequence). The CDR3 is 17 residues long. In nucleotides, the CDR3 is TGTGCCACCAGCAGAGGAACTGGAGTCTCTGGGGCCAACGTCCTGACTTTC. Protein: CATSRGTGVSGANVLTF.

The chain employs TRBV20-1 and TRBJ1-4, with D perhaps TRBD1 (5 bases). Per germline, CDR1 DFQATT and CDR2 SNEGSKA (reference sequence). CDR3 length equals 11 residues. Trimming left V 6 bases short and J 7 bases short, with 9 bases between. The CDR3 bases are TGCAGTGCGTTCACAGGTGAAAAACTGTTTTTT. Translated, it gives CSAFTGEKLFF.

The chain carries TRBV18 and TRBJ1-1, with 9 bases matching TRBD1. The germline V gene encodes CDR1 KGHSH and CDR2 LQKENI. This CDR3 has 14 residues. Trimming cost V 1 base and J 5 bases; bases outside gene matches: 2. This CDR3 reads CASSPRTGETEAFF. CDR3 DNA sequence: TGTGCCAGCTCACCACGGACAGGGGAGACTGAAGCTTTCTTT.

The rearrangement joins TRBV27 to TRBJ2-7, with 10 positions matching TRBD2. J lost 2 bases, V lost 8 bases, and 9 bases had no gene match. The CDR3 covers 15 residues. The V gene's germline CDR1 is MNHEY and CDR2 SMNVEV (reference sequence). The CDR3 DNA sequence: TGTGCCAGCGCAACATCACTAGCGGGAACCTACGAGCAGTACTTC. Residues: CASATSLAGTYEQYF.

The chain carries TRBV7-9 and TRBJ1-3; D unclear. The CDR3 has 14 amino acids. V was shortened by 1 base and J by 2 bases, with 6 bases between the two germline ends. Looked up from germline, CDR1 is SEHNR and CDR2 is FQNEAQ (reference sequence). The CDR3 sequence: CASSLGVAGNTIYF. The CDR3 DNA reads TGTGCCAGCAGCTTAGGGGTTGCTGGAAACACCATATATTTT. The full variable domain, rest sourced from reference TRBV7-9 and TRBJ1-3, is DTGVSQNPRHKITKRGQNVTFRCDPISEHNRLYWYRQTLGQGPEFLTYFQNEAQLEKSRLLSDRFSAERPKGSFSTLEIQRTEQGDSAMYLCASSLGVAGNTIYFGEGSWLTVV.

The rearrangement joins TRBV2 to TRBJ2-1; 10 bases match TRBD2. V shed 10 bases, J shed 7 bases, and the junction held 7 bases outside the gene matches. The CDR3 runs to 13 residues. The germline CDR1 and CDR2 sequences are SNHLY and FYNNEI. The CDR3 nucleotides are TGTGCCATTGGGACTAGCGTGGGGAATGAGCAGTTCTTC. Amino acid sequence: CAIGTSVGNEQFF.

The chain's CDR3 is CASRGNGGPNTDTQYF. The DNA for the CDR3 is TGTGCCAGCAGGGGGAACGGGGGCCCAAACACAGATACGCAGTATTTT. The chain uses TRBV6-6 and TRBJ2-3; D may correspond to TRBD1 or TRBD2 (6 bases each). V gave up 6 bases and J gave up 2 bases, with 18 bases separating them. The CDR3 extends over 16 amino acids. Per the germline V gene, CDR1 is MNHNY and CDR2 is SVGAGI (reference sequence).

CDR3 residues: CASSYSGGATYEQYF. The CDR3 DNA sequence: TGTGCCAGCAGTTACTCGGGGGGGGCGACCTACGAGCAGTACTTC. V is TRBV6-5 and J is TRBJ2-7, with a tentative D call TRBD2 (7 bases). CDR3 size: 15 residues. Trimming cost V 0 bases and J 2 bases, with 11 bases left between them. Germline V gene data show CDR1 as MNHEY and CDR2 as SVGAGI.

This chain connects TRBV9 to TRBJ2-7, with TRBD1 identical over 9 bases. The trim removed 0 bases at V and 6 bases at J, leaving 7 bases unmatched. CDR3 length: 15 amino acids. Germline V gives CDR1 SGDLS, CDR2 YYNGEE. The chain's CDR3 is CASSVGGQGRGEQYF. CDR3 coding DNA: TGTGCCAGCAGCGTAGGGGGACAGGGAAGGGGCGAGCAGTACTTC.

The rearrangement links TRBV11-1 to TRBJ2-7; tentatively, D is TRBD2 (6 bases). This CDR3 is built from 13 residues. With 3 bases removed from V and 9 bases from J, the gap between germline ends came to 15 bases. The germline gives CDR1 SGHAT, CDR2 FQDESV (reference sequence). The CDR3: CASSFMTSMVQYF. CDR3 DNA sequence: TGTGCCAGCAGCTTCATGACTAGTATGGTGCAGTACTTC.

The chain joins TRBV28 to TRBJ2-1; D might be TRBD2 (5 bases). This CDR3 is built from 16 residues. V lost 2 bases and J 9 bases, leaving 20 bases between the germline ends. The germline gives CDR1 MDHEN, CDR2 SYDVKM. Here the CDR3 reads CASSLARRVHHPEQFF. CDR3 in DNA: TGTGCCAGCAGTTTAGCGAGGCGGGTACATCATCCTGAGCAGTTCTTC.

The CDR3 is CASSLAVGAFREQYF. CDR3 DNA sequence: TGCGCCAGCAGCTTGGCCGTGGGAGCGTTCCGCGAGCAGTACTTC. The chain has TRBV5-1 and TRBJ2-7; tentative D call: TRBD2 (5 bases). Deletions cut 0 bases from V and 6 bases from J, with 16 bases between. Per the germline V gene, CDR1 is SGHRS and CDR2 is YFSETQ. The CDR3 is made up of 15 amino acids.

The V and J genes are TRBV19 and TRBJ1-2; the D gene is possibly TRBD1 (6 bases). The CDR3 has 14 residues. The V end was cut by 8 bases, the J end by 8 bases, with 21 bases between. Germline V gene sequence: CDR1 LNHDA, CDR2 SQIVND (reference sequence). The CDR3 DNA reads as TGTGCCAGTTCGGAAGGGGGGAAATCGAGCGGCTACACCTTC. It translates to CASSEGGKSSGYTF.

The gene calls are TRBV18 and TRBJ2-2; 8 bases map to TRBD2. With V trimmed by 4 bases and J by 0 bases, 1 base remained unmatched. Per the germline V gene, CDR1 is KGHSH and CDR2 is LQKENI. The CDR3 length is 15 residues. The CDR3 reads CASSLAGPNTGELFF. For the CDR3, the DNA is TGTGCCAGCTCACTAGCGGGGCCGAACACCGGGGAGCTGTTTTTT.

J is TRBJ1-2 and V is TRBV15; D unresolved. This CDR3 is 16 amino acids long. Per the germline V gene, CDR1 is LNHNV and CDR2 is YYDKDF (reference sequence). Trimming took 0 bases from V and 0 from J, leaving 11 bases between them. The CDR3 bases are TGTGCCACCAGCAGAGACCCCCCGGGCTCTAACTATGGCTACACCTTC. Protein sequence: CATSRDPPGSNYGYTF.

V is TRBV28 and J is TRBJ1-4; no definite D call. V dropped 6 bases and J dropped 7 bases, with 15 bases sitting between them. Germline V gene sequence: CDR1 MDHEN, CDR2 SYDVKM. CDR3 length equals 14 residues. The CDR3 region is CASSPPGVGEKLFF. The CDR3 nucleotides read TGTGCCAGCAGCCCCCCGGGAGTCGGTGAAAAACTGTTTTTT.

Only a few counts were recorded for this clone. V is TRBV4-1 and J is TRBJ1-2, with a weak D call TRBD1 (6 bases). The CDR3 spans 15 residues. From germline, CDR1 is MGHRA and CDR2 YSYEKL. Trimming left V 4 bases short and J 5 bases short, with 17 bases between. CDR3 DNA: TGCGCCAGCAGCCCCCGGGACACCCTCGGGTATGGCTACACCTTC. This gives the protein CASSPRDTLGYGYTF.

The chain uses TRBV18 and TRBJ2-2; D may be TRBD1 (5 bases). Trimming pared 3 bases from V and 6 bases from J, leaving 14 bases between. The CDR3 spans 15 residues. Germline CDR1 is KGHSH and CDR2 is LQKENI. The CDR3 protein is CASSPRHRLAGELFF. For the CDR3, the DNA is TGTGCCAGCTCACCTCGACACAGGTTAGCCGGGGAGCTGTTTTTT.

The chain has TRBV18 and TRBJ2-7, with 8 bases matching TRBD1. CDR3 length: 15 residues. J lost 2 bases, V lost 3 bases, and 6 bases had no gene match. CDR1 is KGHSH and CDR2 is LQKENI in the germline V gene. For the CDR3, the DNA is TGTGCCAGCTCACCGGAGACAGGGGCAACCTACGAGCAGTACTTC. The encoded protein is CASSPETGATYEQYF.

The chain has TRBV2 and TRBJ2-4, with TRBD1 matching over 7 bases. With V trimmed by 5 bases and J by 5 bases, 6 bases remained unmatched. CDR1 is SNHLY, CDR2 FYNNEI, per germline. The length of the CDR3 is 14 residues. CDR3: CASSSRGLENIQYF. The DNA for the CDR3 is TGTGCCAGCAGTTCCAGGGGGTTGGAAAACATTCAGTACTTC.

In its sample, this clone was seen once. V gene TRBV28 combines with J gene TRBJ1-2; maybe TRBD1 (6 bases). The CDR3 consists of 15 residues. Germline V lookup: CDR1 MDHEN, CDR2 SYDVKM. The V end lost 3 bases, the J end lost 6 bases, and 17 bases lay between the germline ends. The CDR3 spells CASSFLGGALDGYTF. DNA of the CDR3: TGTGCCAGCAGTTTCCTCGGGGGCGCTTTGGATGGCTACACCTTC.

V is TRBV5-6 and J is TRBJ1-5; D gene ambiguous. The CDR3 sequence is 15 residues long. The ends were cut back, 7 bases at V and 0 bases at J, with 14 bases in the middle. CDR1 SGHDT and CDR2 YYEEEE come from the germline V gene. The CDR3 reads CASRLGPYSNQPQHF. The CDR3 region has the DNA TGTGCCAGCCGCCTCGGACCTTATAGCAATCAGCCCCAGCATTTT.